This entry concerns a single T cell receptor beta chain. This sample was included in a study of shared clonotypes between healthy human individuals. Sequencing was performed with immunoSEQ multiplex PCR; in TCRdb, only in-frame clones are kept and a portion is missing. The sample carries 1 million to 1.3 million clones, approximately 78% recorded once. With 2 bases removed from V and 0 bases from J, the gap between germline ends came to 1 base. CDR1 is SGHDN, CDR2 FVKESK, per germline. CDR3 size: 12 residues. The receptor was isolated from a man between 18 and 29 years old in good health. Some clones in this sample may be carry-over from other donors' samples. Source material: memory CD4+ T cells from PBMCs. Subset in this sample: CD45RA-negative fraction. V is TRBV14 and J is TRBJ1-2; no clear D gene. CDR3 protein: CASSQPNYGYTF. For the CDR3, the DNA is TGTGCCAGCAGCCAACCTAACTATGGCTACACCTTC.